This T cell receptor beta chain was profiled in a study of T cell changes during pregnancy in multiple sclerosis. Some clones are missing from TCRdb's copy, which holds only in-frame ones; the method was immunoSEQ multiplex PCR. The sample includes about 70,000 clones, approximately 94% of them seen just once. Germline CDR1 and CDR2: MRHNA and SNTAGT. This CDR3 contains 16 residues. With 0 bases clipped from V and 4 bases from J, the junction kept 5 bases outside the gene matches. The chain is built from TRBV6-4 and TRBJ2-3, with 9 bases that match TRBD2. The specimen was peripheral blood, collected in the third trimester of pregnancy. The sequence was obtained from a female donor with multiple sclerosis, enrolled in a pregnancy study. The CDR3 region has the DNA TGTGCCAGCAGTGACTCCACCGCGGGGGGGTCAGATACGCAGTATTTT. This translates into CASSDSTAGGSDTQYF.